Given below is one TCR beta chain in context. Its antigen is not known. General study points: Whole repertoires were not studied in the larger cohort, only one V-J beta rearrangement. Greatest tumor Treg TCR overlap was with tumor naive CD4+ cells.

Cells sorted as Tregs were CD4+, CD25+ and CD127-/low. Unmatched junction bases numbered 3, after V lost 6 bases and J lost 2 bases. The CDR3 extends over 12 amino acids. Per germline, CDR1 DFQATT and CDR2 SNEGSKA (reference sequence). Constant-region reverse primers amplified full-length variable regions, followed by semi-nested Nested Universal Primer A PCR. TCRdb analysed the 5' RACE reads with MiXCR anew, one entry per CDR3 protein. The sample contains 7,800 or so distinct CDR3 sequences, about three quarters of which appear only once. This receptor was identified in a female donor with breast cancer. The sequencing input was tumor-infiltrating Tregs sorted from the breast tumor. The genes are TRBV20-1 and TRBJ1-2; 7 nucleotides line up with TRBD1. CDR3 nucleotide sequence: TGCAGTGCGCCGACAGGGAACTATGGCTACACCTTC. This codes for CSAPTGNYGYTF.